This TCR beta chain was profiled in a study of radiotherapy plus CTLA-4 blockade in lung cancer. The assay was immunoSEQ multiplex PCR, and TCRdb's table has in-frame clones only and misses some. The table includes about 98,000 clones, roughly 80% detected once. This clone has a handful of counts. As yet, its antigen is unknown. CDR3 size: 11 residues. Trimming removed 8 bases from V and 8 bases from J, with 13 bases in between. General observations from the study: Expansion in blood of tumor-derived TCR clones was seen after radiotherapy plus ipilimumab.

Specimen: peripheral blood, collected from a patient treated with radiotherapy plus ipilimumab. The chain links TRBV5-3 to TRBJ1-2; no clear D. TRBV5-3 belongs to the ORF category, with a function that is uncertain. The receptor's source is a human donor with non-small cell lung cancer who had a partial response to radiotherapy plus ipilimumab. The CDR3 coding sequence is TGTGCCAGCAGCCTGGGTCCAGGCTACACCTTC. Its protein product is CASSLGPGYTF.